These T cell receptor beta chains were read from a single sample in a study of cytomegalovirus exposure and HLA in healthy donors. Only in-frame clones appear in the TCRdb table, and some are missing; sequencing was by immunoSEQ multiplex PCR. The data show approximately 130,000 clones, more than 60% seen once. The sequencing input was PBMCs. Source of these receptors: a man between 25 and 39 years old in good health and CMV-seronegative. CDR3s leave out the opening cysteine and the closing phenylalanine or tryptophan. Fields, in order: V gene, CDR3 length, J gene, CDR3 protein.

>TRBV18|9|TRBJ2-7
ASSRDYEQY
>TRBV7-8|14|TRBJ2-3
ASSLYTSGSTDTQY
>TRBV7-2|13|TRBJ1-5
ASSPQTGNNQPQH
>TRBV11-2|12|TRBJ2-7
ASSPLRGLYEQY
>TRBV6-4|17|TRBJ1-2
ASSSPYPPRQAKNYGYT
>TRBV2|12|TRBJ2-7
ASRTGQIYYEQY
>TRBV5-6|12|TRBJ2-3
ASSLGLVTDTQY
>TRBV20-1|9|TRBJ2-3
SASGTDTQY
>TRBV7-9|13|TRBJ1-3
ASSSGQSSGNTIY
>TRBV21-1|15|TRBJ2-5
ASSARKRGCFQETQY
>TRBV28|15|TRBJ2-7
ASSLVPGGFFSYEQY
>TRBV5-1|12|TRBJ2-1
ASSFGSPGSEQF
>TRBV5-4|9|TRBJ1-2
ASSLDLGYT
>TRBV16|15|TRBJ1-1
ASSLSGGGRRDTEAF
>TRBV5-5|15|TRBJ2-1
ASSFGGASARYNEQF
>TRBV7-9|15|TRBJ1-2
ASSLAIPGRGRYGYT
>TRBV9|13|TRBJ2-5
ASSVAGGHKETQY
>TRBV5-1|15|TRBJ2-6
ASSLGLAPSGANVLT
>TRBV7-6|12|TRBJ1-1
ASSLAGRDTEAF
>TRBV18|13|TRBJ1-1
ASSLGRGGNTEAF
>TRBV5-4|13|TRBJ1-4
ASGTKQSGGEKLF
>TRBV7-9|15|TRBJ1-4
ASSPQFGQERQEKLF
>TRBV11-2|11|TRBJ2-1
ASSRGTSNEQF
>TRBV27|14|TRBJ2-7
ASSLWGPGQSHEQY
>TRBV5-4|13|TRBJ2-7
ASSLGGTVSYEQY
>TRBV6-5|13|TRBJ2-3
ASSYYGGGGDTQY
>TRBV5-8|12|TRBJ1-4
ASSLQGLNEKLF
>TRBV28|13|TRBJ1-4
ASSESGSAQGKLF
>TRBV5-1|11|TRBJ1-2
ASSPGQGDGYT
>TRBV18|13|TRBJ2-7
ASSPPGQGRSEQY
>TRBV14|14|TRBJ1-4
ASSQDSGTVNEKLF
>TRBV27|12|TRBJ1-2
ASSPGTGHYGYT
>TRBV10-3|10|TRBJ1-4
ACGRTNEKLF